This T cell receptor (beta chain) was sequenced during a study of control samples from healthy donors and cancer patients. Only in-frame clones appear in the TCRdb table, and some are missing; sequencing was by immunoSEQ multiplex PCR. Among some 120,000 clones listed, 80% to 90% were seen once. CDR3 length: 16 amino acids. V was pared by 5 bases and J by 0 bases, with 14 bases between. Germline loops: CDR1 SGHVS, CDR2 FQNEAQ. Sequencing was done on a sample of blood. The TCR sequence derives from a man aged 45-65 years in good health. This sequence joins TRBV7-8 and TRBJ1-5; D is unresolved. CDR3 bases: TGTGCCAGCAGCCCCCCCGCGGGGTATAGCAATCAGCCCCAGCATTTT. Encoded protein: CASSPPAGYSNQPQHF. The full variable domain, with the rest looked up from reference TRBV7-8 and TRBJ1-5, is GAGVSQSPRYKVAKRGQDVALRCDPISGHVSLFWYQQALGQGPEFLTYFQNEAQLDKSGLPSDRFFAERPEGSVSTLKIQRTQQEDSAVYLCASSPPAGYSNQPQHFGDGTRLSIL.